This paragraph reports one T cell receptor (beta chain). This clonotype was seen many times. The antigen this receptor binds is unknown. Base qualities are not recorded, but no much larger clone differs from it by a single base. To synthesize cDNA, template-switch 5'RACE was performed with a primer carrying a 10-nucleotide random unique molecular identifier so that each TCR transcript was tagged. Every sequencing run covered 15-18 subjects and yielded more than 180 million TCR-beta sequences. The RNeasy kit was used for extraction of total RNA. The KAPA Real-time Library Amplification kit was used to amplify TCR-beta VDJ regions with primers for the TCR constant region and the 5'RACE anchor. Sample indexes and Illumina adaptors were added in a first PCR, and a second PCR then increased library yield. After Ampure bead purification, the roughly 650 bp TCR product was size-selected on a 2% E-gel SizeSelection system. Before pooling, library quality was checked on a Bioanalyzer, concentration was measured with Qubit, and libraries were quantified with the Kapa Library Quantification kit. Libraries were sequenced paired-end 2 x 150 bp on an Illumina HiSeq 2500. To increase sequence diversity, about 25-30% phiX was spiked into each library pool. In the paper's pipeline: The UMI-based MiGEC pipeline processed quality-filtered reads and removed over 80% of raw TCR sequences during error correction. VDJ genes were aligned to IMGT germline references, and each clonotype was defined by a unique CDR3 amino acid sequence together with V-J genes. VDJtools evaluated clonal expansion, Shannon diversity and CDR3 relatedness (CalcPairwiseDistances, ClusterSamples); CLCbio workbench built phylogenetic trees. Expanded clones were defined as having at least 8 unique UMIs, based on coefficient-of-variation modelling across technical triplicates. The public reads were run again by TCRdb, first through fastp at Q25 and then through MiXCR, and only productive beta chains were kept. Under each unique CDR3 protein, matching rows form one entry showing the most common genes and DNA. The V and J calls come from TCRdb's annotation, not from the publication. Within this sample are under 65,000 distinct CDR3 sequences, with 24% of them counted one time only. The ten biggest clones cover about 4.9% of the sample.

This record belongs to a study of neurological immune-mediated disorders (dated by TCRdb to about 2019). Background for the entire study: Using UMI-based sequencing, the study compared peripheral blood TCR-beta repertoires from patients with HTLV-I-associated myelopathy (HAM/TSP), patients with multiple sclerosis, and healthy controls. Alongside PBMC samples, the set of around 99 TCR-beta libraries contained longitudinal samples, technical triplicates, and paired CD4+ and CD8+ T-cell subsets that had been sorted. Technical triplicate libraries were sequenced so that the variability in frequency of each individual clone could be precisely calculated. The cohort included approximately 68 subjects: roughly 15 with HAM/TSP, some 35 with multiple sclerosis, and 20 or so healthy controls.

Deletion took 3 bases off V and 7 bases off J, with a span of 5 bases between the germline ends. From the cysteine up to the phenylalanine, the CDR3 has a length of 11 residues. Solely the CDR3 DNA is kept, with 33 bases framed from the first base. CDR1 and CDR2 were assigned from the germline V gene as SGHRS and YFSETQ. In the paper's terms, the time point label means: technical triplicate 2. Libraries from unsorted PBMCs were made from 2 million PBMCs kept in RNAlater at -80 degrees C until RNA extraction. Peripheral blood was subjected to Ficoll-Hypaque density gradient centrifugation to isolate PBMCs, which were then cryopreserved in liquid nitrogen. General study outcomes and caveats: No identical CDR3 amino acid sequences were shared among expanded clones across subjects, suggesting private TCR-beta repertoires in all groups. TCR clonal expansion was greatest in HAM/TSP patients and smallest in MS patients, who ranked below even healthy controls.

The rearrangement joined TRBV5-1 to TRBJ2-1, with an unclear D gene assignment. The clonotype was recovered from a man aged 55 to 70 with HTLV-1-associated myelopathy (HAM/TSP). Sequencing was carried out using PBMCs. The sequenced DNA: TGCGCCAGCAGCTCCGGGAATGAGCAGTTCTTC. The resulting protein is CASSSGNEQFF.